Listed below are T cell receptor beta chains from one sample, sequenced in a study of T cells in Graves' hyperthyroidism and ophthalmopathy. TCRdb processed the multiplex PCR reads anew with MiXCR; each CDR3 protein has one entry. Among 600,000 to 750,000 distinct CDR3 sequences listed, approximately 15% were seen once. The sequenced material came from blood. The origin of the receptors is a man aged 50 to 59 with Graves' hyperthyroidism. Both conserved end residues are part of each CDR3. A D gene is named only where the DNA matches it firmly. The size field is filled for only some rows; it gives once, few, many or a size class.

abundance	v_gene	d_gene	j_gene	CDR3nt	CDR3aa
few	TRBV28	TRBD1	TRBJ2-3	TGTGCCAGCAGCAACACAGGGGGCCAAGGAGATACGCAGTATTTT	CASSNTGGQGDTQYF
few	TRBV14	NA	TRBJ2-6	TGTGCCAGCAGCCAGGGACGGGCCTTTGGAGGGGCCAACGTCCTGACTTTC	CASSQGRAFGGANVLTF
few	TRBV6-1	TRBD2	TRBJ2-7	TGTGCCAGCAGCCTTAACCCGGGGGGGAAATACGAGCAGTACTTC	CASSLNPGGKYEQYF
many	TRBV27	NA	TRBJ2-6	TGTGCCAGCAGTTTAGATGGGTACTCTGGGGCCAACGTCCTGACTTTC	CASSLDGYSGANVLTF
NA	TRBV7-3	NA	TRBJ1-5	TGTGCCAGGGGCAGCAATCAGCCCCAGCATTTT	CARGSNQPQHF
few	TRBV7-2	NA	TRBJ1-1	TGTGCCAGCAGCCCCACGGATCCCATGAACACTGAAGCTTTCTTT	CASSPTDPMNTEAFF
few	TRBV19	NA	TRBJ2-1	TGTGCCAGTAGTTATACGAGCTCCTACAATGAGCAGTTCTTC	CASSYTSSYNEQFF
NA	TRBV7-6	TRBD1	TRBJ2-3	TGTGCCGGCAGCTTACGGACAGGGTCTAGCACAGATACGCAGTATTTT	CAGSLRTGSSTDTQYF
NA	TRBV12-5	NA	TRBJ2-1	TGTGCTAGTGGTTTGGCCGGTTCCAATGAGCAGTTCTTC	CASGLAGSNEQFF
many	TRBV27	TRBD1	TRBJ2-7	TGTGCCAGCAGTCCAAGGGAAGTAGGGGGCATGTACTTC	CASSPREVGGMYF
NA	TRBV27	NA	TRBJ2-1	TGTGCCAGCAGTTTCGCGAACAAGGGCTACAATGAGAAGTTCTTC	CASSFANKGYNEKFF
few	TRBV20-1	NA	TRBJ2-3	TGCAGTGCCCACAGCGGTTACACGACAGATACGCAGTATTTT	CSAHSGYTTDTQYF
many	TRBV12-3/TRBV12-4	NA	TRBJ2-7	TGTGCCAGCAGTTTTCGACGGGGCCTCTCCTACGAGCAGTACTTC	CASSFRRGLSYEQYF
few	TRBV20-1	TRBD2	TRBJ2-7	TGCAGTGCTAGAGGGGGGACTAGCGGGAGGGGGACGACTTCCTACGAGCAGTACTTC	CSARGGTSGRGTTSYEQYF
few	TRBV29-1	NA	TRBJ2-5	TGCAGCGTTGAACCTTTTAACCAAGAGACCCAGTACTTC	CSVEPFNQETQYF
NA	TRBV27	TRBD2	TRBJ2-1	TGTGCCAGCAGTTTATTTTTCGTGGGTGTAGCGGGAACCAATGAGCAGTTCTTC	CASSLFFVGVAGTNEQFF
few	TRBV7-8	NA	TRBJ2-7	TGTGCCAGCAGCTTAGTAGGCCAGGGGCTCTTGAGCGAGCAGTACTTC	CASSLVGQGLLSEQYF
many	TRBV27	TRBD1	TRBJ1-1	TGTGCCAGCAGTTTGAACAGGGGTGAAGCTTTCTTT	CASSLNRGEAFF
few	TRBV2	NA	TRBJ2-7	TGTGCCAGCGGGAGCGCGGACTCCCCCTACGAGCAGTACTTC	CASGSADSPYEQYF
many	TRBV28	TRBD1	TRBJ1-4	TGTGCCAGCAACCTGGGGGAGGGGGCAGGGGAAAAACTGTTTTTT	CASNLGEGAGEKLFF
NA	TRBV4-1	NA	TRBJ1-2	TGCGCCAGCAGCCAAGTTCAGGGTAACTATGGCTACACCTTC	CASSQVQGNYGYTF
NA	TRBV15	TRBD1	TRBJ1-4	TGTGCCACCGGTCAAGGGGGCTCCCTTAATGAAAAACTGTTTTTT	CATGQGGSLNEKLFF